This TCR beta chain stems from a study of naive and memory T cell subsets. Turning to this clonotype: The antigen is undetermined.

Trimming removed 6 bases from V and 0 bases from J, with 18 bases in between. This CDR3 is built from 16 residues. Looked up from germline, CDR1 is SGHRS and CDR2 is YFSETQ. Study-level findings and limits: Especially in CD8 cells, naive repertoires contained a few larger clonotypes, possibly CD45RA-re-expressing memory cells. In CD4 and CD8 cells, diversity dropped from naive through EMRA. Expression changes during T cell differentiation may affect RNA-based TCR counts.

An equimolar mix of two oligonucleotides served as the beta constant-region primer for TRBC1 and TRBC2. Nested alpha and beta constant-region primers with the SP2 primer drove four PCR rounds on ligated cDNA. MiXCR, applied by TCRdb to the UMI-ligation and nested PCR reads, yields one record per CDR3 protein. The sample shows 130,000 to 150,000 distinct CDR3 sequences, over 20% of them seen only once. Input material: naive CD4+ T cells from blood. This receptor was identified in a human donor in good health. The genes are TRBV5-1 and TRBJ1-1; no reliable D call. The CDR3 DNA reads as TGCGCCAGCACCGACGCTCCCGGGCGCTTGAACACTGAAGCTTTCTTT. This codes for CASTDAPGRLNTEAFF.